This T cell receptor beta chain was observed in a study of siplizumab effects on memory and regulatory T cells. Overall study findings and caveats: Contribution to the alloresponse seemed major for naive T cells, which also seemed more diverse than memory cells. It was never confirmed that proliferating Tregs from siplizumab cultures were suppressive.

A remark on this clone: Its antigen is not identified.

Here immunoSEQ multiplex PCR was the method, and the copy in TCRdb shows in-frame clones only, minus some. In the table there are around 100,000 clones, approximately 92% of which are singletons. The CDR3 has 16 amino acids. With V trimmed by 7 bases and J by 4 bases, 13 bases remained unmatched. CDR1 and CDR2 (germline): SGHVS, FNYEAQ. J is TRBJ1-1 and V is TRBV7-6, with 9 bases matching TRBD1. Sequencing was carried out using CD4+ T cells sorted from blood. The origin of this receptor is a human donor in good health. The CDR3 DNA reads as TGTGCCAGCACCATGGACAGGGGCTCCTTTCGCACTGAAGCTTTCTTT. Protein: CASTMDRGSFRTEAFF.